Sequencing of this T cell receptor (beta chain) was carried out in a study of patients and donors after allogeneic stem cell transplantation. This clonotype was observed a few times. Using its own MiXCR run on the RT-PCR reads, TCRdb lists one record per CDR3 protein. The sample lists 800,000 to 1,000,000 distinct CDR3 sequences, 18% occurring once. The source is a human donor who was either an allogeneic HSCT recipient or a stem cell or donor lymphocyte infusion donor (not recorded which). It is not recorded whose cells these are; they may come from a transplant donor. What was sequenced was blood, either unsorted or a sorted T cell fraction (not recorded which).

The CDR3 reads CASSYSGRAKTDTQYF. DNA of the CDR3: TGTGCCAGCAGTTACTCAGGCAGGGCTAAAACAGATACGCAGTATTTT. This chain connects TRBV6-5 to TRBJ2-3; a weak D match, TRBD1 (5 bases). V was shortened by 0 bases and J by 3 bases, with 13 bases between the two germline ends. Germline V gives CDR1 MNHEY, CDR2 SVGAGI. The CDR3 sequence is 16 residues long.